This is a list of T cell receptor beta chains from one sample in a study of cytomegalovirus exposure and HLA in healthy donors. The data were produced by immunoSEQ multiplex PCR, yet TCRdb's version contains in-frame clones alone and is incomplete. The sample lists about 69,000 clones; approximately 96% were seen once. The sequenced sample was PBMCs. The receptors originated from a woman aged 18-35 years in good health and CMV-seropositive. CDR3s include the opening cysteine and the closing phenylalanine or tryptophan. D genes are given only for firm matches. Expanded clones are given a class, and other clones once, few, many or no size at all.

D	V	length	size	J	DNA	CDR3
TRBD1	TRBV7-8	15	-	TRBJ1-2	TGTGCCAGCAGCTTTTATGACAGGGGCCAAGGGGGCTACACCTTC	CASSFYDRGQGGYTF
TRBD1	TRBV19	17	-	TRBJ1-1	TGTGCCAGTAGTCCGCGGGACAGGGGGCGCGTATTGACTGAAGCTTTCTTT	CASSPRDRGRVLTEAFF
TRBD2	TRBV19	15	-	TRBJ2-5	TGTGCCAGTACCACGGGACTAGCGGGGGTGGAGACCCAGTACTTC	CASTTGLAGVETQYF
TRBD2	TRBV2	16	-	TRBJ2-2	TGTGCCACCCTAGGGAGGGGCGAGAAGTCGACCGGGGAGCTGTTTTTT	CATLGRGEKSTGELFF
TRBD1	TRBV5-1	16	-	TRBJ2-3	TGCGCCAGCAGTTACAGGGGCAGGGAAAACACAGATACGCAGTATTTT	CASSYRGRENTDTQYF
TRBD2	TRBV28	16	-	TRBJ2-3	TGTGCCAGCAGTTCTCTACTAGCGGGCGGCACAGATACGCAGTATTTT	CASSSLLAGGTDTQYF
-	TRBV28	12	-	TRBJ2-1	TGTGCCAGTACCACAGGTTACAATGAGCAGTTCTTC	CASTTGYNEQFF
-	TRBV20-1	11	-	TRBJ2-7	TGCAGTGCTAGGCAGTATGGTGAGCAGTACTTC	CSARQYGEQYF
-	TRBV9	15	-	TRBJ2-7	TGTGCCAGCAGCGTAGGTAGCGCCTACTCCTACGAGCAGTACTTC	CASSVGSAYSYEQYF
TRBD1	TRBV11-3	12	-	TRBJ2-1	TGTGCCAGCAGCTCTGACAGGGTTGAGCAGTTCTTC	CASSSDRVEQFF
TRBD2	TRBV7-2	16	-	TRBJ2-4	TGTGCCAGCAGTGGGGGCGGGAGGGCGACCAAAAACATTCAGTACTTC	CASSGGGRATKNIQYF
-	TRBV11-3	15	-	TRBJ2-1	TGTGCCAGCAGCTTAGTCCCGGGACATCGGAATGAGCAGTTCTTC	CASSLVPGHRNEQFF
-	TRBV28	17	-	TRBJ2-1	TGTGCCAGCAGTTCCCCCACGGCGGGAGAGGGGGACAATGAGCAGTTCTTC	CASSSPTAGEGDNEQFF
-	TRBV2	14	-	TRBJ2-1	TGTGCCAGCAAAAGGGACACAATCTACAATGAGCAGTTCTTC	CASKRDTIYNEQFF
TRBD2	TRBV19	14	-	TRBJ2-3	TGTGCCAGTAGTATATCTAGCGGGATTGATACGCAGTATTTT	CASSISSGIDTQYF
-	TRBV2	14	once	TRBJ1-1	TGTGCCAGCAGTGTTCTGGGAGGGGAGGATGAAGCTTTCTTT	CASSVLGGEDEAFF
TRBD2	TRBV7-2	16	-	TRBJ2-7	TGTGCCAGCAGCCCAAGAAGCACTAGCGGATCGAACGAGCAGTACTTC	CASSPRSTSGSNEQYF
TRBD2	TRBV25-1	14	once	TRBJ2-5	TGTGCCAGCAGTGTCCCTAGCGGGAGAGAGACCCAGTACTTC	CASSVPSGRETQYF
TRBD2	TRBV9	18	-	TRBJ2-3	TGTGCCAGCAGCGCCTCCTTACCCCCTAGCGGGAGTATGGATACGCAGTATTTT	CASSASLPPSGSMDTQYF
-	TRBV18	20	-	TRBJ2-1	TGTGCCAGCTCACCAGATCTCTGGCAGGAAGACGATAGCTCCTACAATGAGCAGTTCTTC	CASSPDLWQEDDSSYNEQFF
TRBD2	TRBV9	17	once	TRBJ2-1	TGTGCCAGCAGCCCCGGGACTAGCGGAAGAAGGGTGGATGAGCAGTTCTTC	CASSPGTSGRRVDEQFF
TRBD1	TRBV19	14	-	TRBJ1-2	TGTGCCAGTAGTAGTGCCGACAGGGGGTATGGCTACACCTTC	CASSSADRGYGYTF
TRBD2	TRBV28	15	-	TRBJ2-1	TGTGCCAGCAGTCATAGCGGGAGGGCCGTCAACTCCCAGTTCTTC	CASSHSGRAVNSQFF
-	TRBV15	15	-	TRBJ1-5	TGTGCCACCAGCAGAGATCGAGGTCCCAATCAGCCCCAGCATTTT	CATSRDRGPNQPQHF
TRBD1	TRBV27	14	-	TRBJ2-5	TGTGCCAGCAGCGCCGGGACAGGTCAAGAGACCCAGTACTTC	CASSAGTGQETQYF
TRBD2	TRBV7-2	14	-	TRBJ2-5	TGTGCCAGCACCCTACGACTAGCCCGAGAGACCCAGTACTTC	CASTLRLARETQYF
-	TRBV5-1	14	-	TRBJ2-7	TGCGCCAGCAGCCTCAGGACAGCCTCCTACGAGCAGTACTTC	CASSLRTASYEQYF
-	TRBV7-6	18	-	TRBJ2-5	TGTGCCAGCAGCTCTAACCCAGCCAGGGGACATAACCAAGAGACCCAGTACTTC	CASSSNPARGHNQETQYF
-	TRBV5-5	13	-	TRBJ2-2	TGTGCCAGCAGCCTACCTATCACCGGGGAGCTGTTTTTT	CASSLPITGELFF
TRBD1	TRBV4-1	16	-	TRBJ2-3	TGCGCCAGCAGGAAGGGGTGGGACAGGGACACAGATACGCAGTATTTT	CASRKGWDRDTDTQYF
-	TRBV28	14	-	TRBJ2-2	TGTGCCAGCAGGCCTCGGACAAACACCGGGGAGCTGTTTTTT	CASRPRTNTGELFF
TRBD2	TRBV29-1	12	-	TRBJ2-1	TGCAGCGCCGGACTAGCAGCGCCTGAGCAGTTCTTC	CSAGLAAPEQFF
TRBD1	TRBV18	17	-	TRBJ2-6	TGTGCCAGCTCACCAGGGACAGGGGGCACTGGGGCCAACGTCCTGACTTTC	CASSPGTGGTGANVLTF
-	TRBV28	16	-	TRBJ2-3	TGTGCCAGCAGTTCCCCTAGGACAGTCGGTGGTGATACGCAGTATTTT	CASSSPRTVGGDTQYF
-	TRBV15	15	-	TRBJ2-7	TGTGCCACCAGCAGAGAAAGTGGGCTAAACCACGAGCAGTACTTC	CATSRESGLNHEQYF
-	TRBV29-1	12	once	TRBJ1-5	TGCAGCGTTAAATATAGCAATCAGCCCCAGCATTTT	CSVKYSNQPQHF
-	TRBV9	12	-	TRBJ1-2	TGTGCCAGCAGCGCGGGGGGGACTGGCTACACCTTC	CASSAGGTGYTF
-	TRBV7-2	15	few	TRBJ1-5	TGTGCCAGCAGCCCCCGCGCGGGGTCGGATCAGCCCCAGCATTTT	CASSPRAGSDQPQHF
TRBD1	TRBV4-1	15	few	TRBJ1-1	TGCGCCAGCAGCCAATACACCACAGGGGGCACTGAAGCTTTCTTT	CASSQYTTGGTEAFF
-	TRBV21-1	16	-	TRBJ2-7	TGTGCCAGCAGCTCACTTGTGGAGACAGGGACCTACGAGCAGTACTTC	CASSSLVETGTYEQYF
-	TRBV9	14	-	TRBJ2-7	TGTGCCAGCAGCGTAGGGGACATCCAGGACGAGCAGTACTTC	CASSVGDIQDEQYF
TRBD2	TRBV6-5	13	-	TRBJ2-1	TGTGCCAGCAGTCATTCTAGCGGCAATGAGCAGTTCTTC	CASSHSSGNEQFF
-	TRBV9	14	-	TRBJ1-2	TGTGCCAGCAGCGTAAGCGGGGTTGCGGCTGGCTACACCTTC	CASSVSGVAAGYTF
-	TRBV4-2	12	-	TRBJ1-1	TGTGCCAGCAGCCAAGTTCTGGAGGGAGCTTTCTTT	CASSQVLEGAFF
-	TRBV28	17	-	TRBJ2-3	TGTGCCAGCAGTTTTACCGAGGACACAGGGTACACAGATACGCAGTATTTT	CASSFTEDTGYTDTQYF
-	TRBV11-2	15	-	TRBJ2-7	TGTGCCAGCAGCTCGTCCGCAGACAGTTCCTACGAGCAGTACTTC	CASSSSADSSYEQYF
TRBD1	TRBV7-9	14	-	TRBJ2-5	TGTGCCAGCAGTTTCCGACAGGGTGGAGAGACCCAGTACTTC	CASSFRQGGETQYF
-	TRBV29-1	14	-	TRBJ2-2	TGCAGCGTTGTAATCGGACTCCAAACCGGGGAGCTGTTTTTT	CSVVIGLQTGELFF
TRBD2	TRBV9	13	-	TRBJ2-1	TGTGCCAGCAGCGTCTCTAGCGGCAATGAGCAGTTCTTC	CASSVSSGNEQFF
-	TRBV2	14	-	TRBJ1-3	TGTGCCAGCAGGGAACAGGGATCTGGAAACACCATATATTTT	CASREQGSGNTIYF
TRBD1	TRBV4-3	16	-	TRBJ2-1	TGCGCCAGCAGCCCAGGCGGGACAGGGGCATGGAATGAGCAGTTCTTC	CASSPGGTGAWNEQFF
-	TRBV11-2	15	-	TRBJ1-5	TGTGCCAGCAGCCTTAGCGGAGACAGCAATCAGCCCCAGCATTTT	CASSLSGDSNQPQHF
-	TRBV27	14	-	TRBJ1-2	TGTGCCAGCAGTTTATCGCGGGGAAACTATGGCTACACCTTC	CASSLSRGNYGYTF